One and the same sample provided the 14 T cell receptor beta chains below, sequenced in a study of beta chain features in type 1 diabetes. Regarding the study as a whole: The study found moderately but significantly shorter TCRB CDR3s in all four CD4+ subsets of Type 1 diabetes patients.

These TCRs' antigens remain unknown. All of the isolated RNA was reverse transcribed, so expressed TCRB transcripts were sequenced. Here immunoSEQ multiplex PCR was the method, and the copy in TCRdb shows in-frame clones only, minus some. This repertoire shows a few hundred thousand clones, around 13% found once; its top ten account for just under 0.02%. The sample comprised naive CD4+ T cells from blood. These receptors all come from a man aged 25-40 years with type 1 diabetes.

CDR3: CSARGRAEAFF. As DNA, the CDR3 is TGCAGTGCTAGGGGCAGAGCCGAAGCTTTCTTT. V gene TRBV20-1 combines with J gene TRBJ1-1; D is unresolved. The CDR3 extends over 11 amino acids. V was cut by 3 bases and J by 8 bases, with 10 bases left in between. In germline, CDR1 is DFQATT, CDR2 SNEGSKA (reference sequence).

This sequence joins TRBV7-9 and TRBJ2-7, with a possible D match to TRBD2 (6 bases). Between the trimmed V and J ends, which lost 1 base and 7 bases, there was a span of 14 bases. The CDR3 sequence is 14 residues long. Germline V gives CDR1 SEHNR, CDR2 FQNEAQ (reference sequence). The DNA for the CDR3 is TGTGCCAGCAGCTTAGGGACGGGAGCTAAAGAGCAGTACTTC. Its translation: CASSLGTGAKEQYF.

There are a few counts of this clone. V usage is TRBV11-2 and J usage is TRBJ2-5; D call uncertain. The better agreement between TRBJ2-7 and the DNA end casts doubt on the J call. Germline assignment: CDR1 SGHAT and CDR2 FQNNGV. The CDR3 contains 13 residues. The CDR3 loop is CASSALDGHEQYF. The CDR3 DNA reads TGTGCCAGCAGCGCTCTAGACGGACACGAGCAGTACTTC.

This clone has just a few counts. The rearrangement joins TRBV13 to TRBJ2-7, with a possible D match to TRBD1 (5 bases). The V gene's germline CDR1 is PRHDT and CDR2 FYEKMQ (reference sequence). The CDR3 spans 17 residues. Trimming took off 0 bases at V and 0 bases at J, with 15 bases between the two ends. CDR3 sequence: CASSLGFRGSDSYEQYF. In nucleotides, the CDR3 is TGTGCCAGCAGCTTAGGATTTAGGGGCAGTGACTCCTACGAGCAGTACTTC.

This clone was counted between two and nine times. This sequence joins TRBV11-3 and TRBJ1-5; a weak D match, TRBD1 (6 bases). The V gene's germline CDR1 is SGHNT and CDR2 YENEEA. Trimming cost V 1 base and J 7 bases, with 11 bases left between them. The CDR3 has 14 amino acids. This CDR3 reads CASSLGAGDQPQHF. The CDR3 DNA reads TGTGCCAGCAGCTTAGGGGCAGGGGACCAGCCCCAGCATTTT.

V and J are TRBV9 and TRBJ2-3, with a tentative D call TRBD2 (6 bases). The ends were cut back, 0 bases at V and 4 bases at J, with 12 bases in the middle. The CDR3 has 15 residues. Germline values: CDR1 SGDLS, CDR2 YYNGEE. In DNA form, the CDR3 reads TGTGCCAGCAGCGTAGGTTCTCCGGGAGCAGATACGCAGTATTTT. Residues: CASSVGSPGADTQYF.

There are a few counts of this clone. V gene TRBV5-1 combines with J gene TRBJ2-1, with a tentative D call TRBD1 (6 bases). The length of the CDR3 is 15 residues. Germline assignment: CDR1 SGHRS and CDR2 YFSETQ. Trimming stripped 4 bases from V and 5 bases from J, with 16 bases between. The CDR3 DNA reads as TGCGCCAGCAGCCGTTCCCCAGGGGATAACAATGAGCAGTTCTTC. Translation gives CASSRSPGDNNEQFF.

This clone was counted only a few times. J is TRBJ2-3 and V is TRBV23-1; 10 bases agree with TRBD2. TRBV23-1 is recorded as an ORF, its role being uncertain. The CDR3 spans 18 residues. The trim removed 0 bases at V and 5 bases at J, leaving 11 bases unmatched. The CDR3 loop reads CASSQSGPAGGPGDTQYF. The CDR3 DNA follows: TGCGCCAGCAGTCAATCAGGGCCAGCGGGGGGGCCGGGAGATACGCAGTATTTT.

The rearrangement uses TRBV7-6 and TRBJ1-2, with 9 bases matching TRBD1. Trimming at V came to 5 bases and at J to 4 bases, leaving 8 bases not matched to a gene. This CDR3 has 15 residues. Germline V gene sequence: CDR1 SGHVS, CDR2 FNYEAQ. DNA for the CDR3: TGTGCCAGCAGCGCGGGACAGGGTATAACCTATGGCTACACCTTC. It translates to CASSAGQGITYGYTF.

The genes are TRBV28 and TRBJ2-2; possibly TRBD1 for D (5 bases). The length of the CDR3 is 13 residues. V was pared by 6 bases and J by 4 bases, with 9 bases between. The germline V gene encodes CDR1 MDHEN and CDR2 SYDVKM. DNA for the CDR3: TGTGCCAGCAGCCCGACAGTCACCGGGGAGCTGTTTTTT. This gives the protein CASSPTVTGELFF.

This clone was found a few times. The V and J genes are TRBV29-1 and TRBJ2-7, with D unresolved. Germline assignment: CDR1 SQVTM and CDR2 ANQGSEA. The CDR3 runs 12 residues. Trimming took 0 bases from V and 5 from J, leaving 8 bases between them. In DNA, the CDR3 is TGCAGCGTTGAAGATGGTGCAGACGAGCAGTACTTC. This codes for CSVEDGADEQYF.

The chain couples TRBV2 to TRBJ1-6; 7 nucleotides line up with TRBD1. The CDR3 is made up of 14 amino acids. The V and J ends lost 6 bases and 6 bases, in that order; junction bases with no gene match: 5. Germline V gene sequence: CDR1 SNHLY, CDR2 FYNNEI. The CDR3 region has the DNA TGTGCCAGCAGGATCCGGGACAGTAATTCACCCCTCCACTTT. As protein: CASRIRDSNSPLHF.

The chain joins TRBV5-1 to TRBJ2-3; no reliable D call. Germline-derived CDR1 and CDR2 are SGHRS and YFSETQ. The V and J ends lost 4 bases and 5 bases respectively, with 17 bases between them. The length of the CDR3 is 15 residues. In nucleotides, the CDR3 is TGCGCCAGCAGCCGAGATGGTTCCATCGGAGATACGCAGTATTTT. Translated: CASSRDGSIGDTQYF.

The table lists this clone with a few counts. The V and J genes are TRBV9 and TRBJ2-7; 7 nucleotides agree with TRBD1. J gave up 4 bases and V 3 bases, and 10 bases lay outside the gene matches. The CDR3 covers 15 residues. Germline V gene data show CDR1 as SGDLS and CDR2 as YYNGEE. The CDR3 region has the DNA TGTGCCAGCAGCGACCGGGACAGTGCTCAATACGAGCAGTACTTC. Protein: CASSDRDSAQYEQYF.